The next 26 T cell receptor beta chains were all read from a single sample in a study of T cell responses to AZD1222 COVID-19 vaccine (dated by TCRdb to 2020 to 2023). Libraries came from the immunoSEQ multiplex PCR assay. Here the immuneACCESS table is served through TCRdb, limited to in-frame sequences with V and J called. Missing clones are a known gap in these copies; in checked studies unresolved V genes cover under half, and the rest lacks a known reason. Counted in this sample were 170,000 or so clones; approximately 90% of them appeared once. The top ten clonotypes cover about 3% of the sample. Reading the label with the study, this specimen's time point is: baseline before first vaccination. This specimen was peripheral blood, taken on day 0 of AZD1222 vaccination. These receptor sequences come from an adult in good health.

The chain links TRBV2 to TRBJ2-5; weak D call: TRBD2 (5 bases). Germline V gene lookup returns CDR1 SNHLY and CDR2 FYNNEI. Trimming cost V 7 bases and J 5 bases, with 14 bases left between them. This CDR3 contains 13 residues. CDR3 in DNA: TGTGCCAGCAAGGGCAGAACGGGGGAGACCCAGTACTTC. Protein product: CASKGRTGETQYF.

V is TRBV29-1 and J is TRBJ1-1, with a possible D match to TRBD1 (6 bases). This CDR3 is 13 amino acids long. V was trimmed by 6 bases and J by 3 bases, leaving 14 bases between them. Germline loops: CDR1 SQVTM, CDR2 ANQGSEA. CDR3: CSVSGVGYTEAFF. The CDR3 region has the DNA TGCAGCGTCTCAGGGGTGGGGTACACTGAAGCTTTCTTT.

The chain is built from TRBV18 and TRBJ1-5, with a possible D match to TRBD1 (6 bases). This CDR3 contains 13 residues. V gave up 6 bases and J gave up 3 bases, with 9 bases separating them. CDR1 and CDR2 from the germline V gene are KGHSH and LQKENI. CDR3 coding DNA: TGTGCCAGCTCGCACAGGGACAATCAGCCCCAGCATTTT. Translated, it gives CASSHRDNQPQHF. The full variable domain, in which reference TRBV18 and TRBJ1-5 provide the parts outside the CDR3, is NAGVMQNPRHLVRRRGQEARLRCSPMKGHSHVYWYRQLPEEGLKFMVYLQKENIIDESGMPKERFSAEFPKEGPSILRIQQVVRGDSAAYFCASSHRDNQPQHFGDGTRLSIL.

There are a few counts of this clone. V usage is TRBV6-5 and J usage is TRBJ2-5; D is ambiguous. Germline assignment: CDR1 MNHEY and CDR2 SVGAGI. Trimming left V 8 bases short and J 1 base short, with 11 bases between. This CDR3 contains 13 residues. The CDR3 region is CASSTGFQETQYF. The CDR3 DNA follows: TGTGCCAGCTCCACCGGGTTCCAAGAGACCCAGTACTTC.

This clone has just one count. This sequence joins TRBV12-3 or TRBV12-4 and TRBJ1-1, with 7 bases aligning to TRBD1. The CDR3 contains 13 residues. J lost 1 base, V lost 5 bases, and 1 base had no gene match. The CDR3 region has the DNA TGTGCCAGCAGTAGGGGGCGGAACACTGAAGCTTTCTTT. This gives the protein CASSRGRNTEAFF.

This sequence joins TRBV6-5 and TRBJ2-7, with a tentative D call TRBD2 (6 bases). Germline lookup yields CDR1 MNHEY and CDR2 SVGAGI. Trimming removed 8 bases from V and 4 bases from J, with 15 bases in between. The CDR3 runs to 13 residues. DNA of the CDR3: TGTGCCAGCGCCCCCGGGGAGGCATACGAGCAGTACTTC. Encoded protein: CASAPGEAYEQYF.

V is TRBV4-3 and J is TRBJ1-1, with 7 bases lining up with TRBD1. Germline CDR1 reads LGHNA; CDR2 reads YSLEER. The CDR3 length is 12 residues. V lost 6 bases, J lost 10 bases, and 8 bases stayed unmatched. This CDR3 reads CASRDRADRAFF. The CDR3 region has the DNA TGCGCCAGCAGAGACAGGGCCGATCGAGCTTTCTTT.

This clone was observed once. The chain recombines TRBV7-9 with TRBJ1-1; 7 bases are shared with TRBD1. The CDR3 has 16 amino acids. V lost 5 bases and J lost 0; bases outside the gene matches: 9. Per germline, CDR1 SEHNR and CDR2 FQNEAQ (reference sequence). CDR3 protein: CASSRRTGVMNTEAFF. Here the CDR3 DNA reads TGTGCCAGCAGCCGGAGGACAGGCGTAATGAACACTGAAGCTTTCTTT.

This chain joins TRBV9 and TRBJ2-5, with D unresolved. Germline V gene lookup returns CDR1 SGDLS and CDR2 YYNGEE. The V end lost 3 bases, the J end lost 7 bases, and 13 bases lay between the germline ends. This CDR3 is 13 amino acids long. In DNA form, the CDR3 reads TGTGCCAGCAGCGGCAGTCGTGGACCGACCCAGTACTTC. Its protein product is CASSGSRGPTQYF.

The chain carries TRBV3-1 (or the pseudogene TRBV3-2) and TRBJ2-7; TRBD1 might be the D (6 bases). CDR1 is LGHDT, CDR2 YNNKEL, per germline (reference sequence). This CDR3 contains 15 residues. With 8 bases removed from V and 2 bases from J, the gap between germline ends came to 19 bases. CDR3 nucleotides: TGTGCCAGCCGGATTCAGGGGTCAGGAACCTACGAGCAGTACTTC. Encoded protein: CASRIQGSGTYEQYF.

This chain links TRBV9 with TRBJ1-6; no clear D. This CDR3 has 14 amino acids. V was clipped by 3 bases and J by 3 bases, with 7 bases between them. The germline gives CDR1 SGDLS, CDR2 YYNGEE. CDR3 sequence (DNA): TGTGCCAGCAGCGATGCCTACTATAATTCACCCCTCCACTTT. Its protein product is CASSDAYYNSPLHF.

The chain combines TRBV6-2 or TRBV6-3 with TRBJ1-5, with D unclear. V shed 6 bases and J shed 5 bases, with 23 bases lying between them. The CDR3 runs 17 residues. Germline V gives CDR1 MNHEY, CDR2 SVGEGT. The DNA for the CDR3 is TGTGCCAGCAGCTCCAACGATGGACGGGAATTGCATCAGCCCCAGCATTTT. It encodes CASSSNDGRELHQPQHF.

The chain recombines TRBV12-3 or TRBV12-4 with TRBJ1-1; 8 bases fit TRBD1. The CDR3 totals 13 residues. With 6 bases clipped from V and 5 bases from J, the junction kept 5 bases outside the gene matches. CDR3 residues: CASRTDRGTEAFF. In DNA form, the CDR3 reads TGTGCCAGCAGAACCGACAGGGGTACTGAAGCTTTCTTT.

CDR3 sequence reads: CASSPGPLANYGYTF. CDR3 DNA sequence: TGTGCCAGCAGCCCGGGACCCTTAGCTAACTATGGCTACACCTTC. The gene calls are TRBV11-2 and TRBJ1-2; a weak D match, TRBD1 (5 bases). Trimming left V 5 bases short and J 0 bases short, with 13 bases between. There are 15 residues in the CDR3. Germline values: CDR1 SGHAT, CDR2 FQNNGV.

The rearrangement links TRBV10-2 to TRBJ2-1; 10 bases fit TRBD1. This CDR3 has 15 residues. Unmatched junction bases numbered 8, after V lost 5 bases and J lost 7 bases. Germline CDR1 is WSHSY and CDR2 is SAAADI. The CDR3 is CASSSTGGARNEQFF. The CDR3 DNA reads as TGCGCCAGCAGTTCGACAGGGGGCGCGAGGAATGAGCAGTTCTTC.

The V gene is TRBV5-6, the J gene TRBJ1-2; tentatively, D is TRBD1 (6 bases). The length of the CDR3 is 13 residues. Trimming took 1 base from V and 7 from J, leaving 11 bases between them. Germline CDR1 is SGHDT and CDR2 is YYEEEE. The CDR3 region is CASSLWVGGGYTF. CDR3 coding DNA: TGTGCCAGCAGCTTGTGGGTAGGGGGTGGCTACACCTTC.

The chain uses TRBV13 and TRBJ2-3, with a weak D call TRBD2 (5 bases). Germline lookup yields CDR1 PRHDT and CDR2 FYEKMQ (reference sequence). V was trimmed by 4 bases and J by 4 bases, leaving 12 bases between them. CDR3 length: 14 amino acids. Written as DNA, the CDR3 is TGTGCCAGCAGCTCACGGGGTCGGCCAGATACGCAGTATTTT. It encodes CASSSRGRPDTQYF.

The table lists this clone with a count of one. The same CDR3 is also encoded by other DNA sequences in this sample. The chain has TRBV19 and TRBJ1-2; 7 positions match TRBD1. Losses at the gene ends were 4 bases for V and 1 base for J; bases not matched to a gene: 3. Germline CDR1 is LNHDA and CDR2 is SQIVND (reference sequence). This CDR3 is built from 14 residues. CDR3 DNA: TGTGCCAGTAGTAGGACAGGACTTAACTATGGCTACACCTTC. Translated: CASSRTGLNYGYTF.

This clone showed up just once. The rearrangement uses TRBV7-2 and TRBJ1-1; TRBD1 might be the D (5 bases). Trimming pared 1 base from V and 6 bases from J, leaving 6 bases between. The CDR3 runs to 12 residues. The V gene's germline CDR1 is SGHTA and CDR2 FQGNSA. The CDR3 here is CASSLGGPEAFF. The DNA for the CDR3 is TGTGCCAGCAGCTTAGGGGGCCCTGAAGCTTTCTTT.

CDR3 loop: CASSLQADQPQHF. The CDR3 coding sequence is TGTGCCAGCAGCTTACAGGCGGATCAGCCCCAGCATTTT. V and J are TRBV7-9 and TRBJ1-5; D unclear. Germline CDR1 and CDR2: SEHNR and FQNEAQ (reference sequence). The ends were cut back, 2 bases at V and 5 bases at J, with 7 bases in the middle. The CDR3 has 13 residues.

The genes are TRBV29-1 and TRBJ2-3, with 9 nucleotides matching TRBD1. The CDR3 extends over 14 amino acids. Germline V gene sequence: CDR1 SQVTM, CDR2 ANQGSEA. The J segment lost 5 bases and the V segment lost 1 base, leaving 4 bases of the junction unmatched. For the CDR3, the DNA is TGCAGCGTTGAAGGGGGGACAGGGAGAGATACGCAGTATTTT. This gives the protein CSVEGGTGRDTQYF.

The J gene is TRBJ1-2, the V gene TRBV5-4; 7 bases map to TRBD1. V shed 4 bases, J shed 8 bases, and the junction held 8 bases outside the gene matches. Germline CDR1 and CDR2: SGHNT and YYREEE (reference sequence). CDR3 size: 13 residues. The CDR3 nucleotides are TGTGCCAGCAGCCCCGGGACAGCTTTGGGCTACACCTTC. Translating gives CASSPGTALGYTF. Full variable domain (outside the CDR3, taken from reference TRBV5-4 and TRBJ1-2): ETGVTQSPTHLIKTRGQQVTLRCSSQSGHNTVSWYQQALGQGPQFIFQYYREEENGRGNFPPRFSGLQFPNYSSELNVNALELDDSALYLCASSPGTALGYTFGSGTRLTVV.

In this sample, this clone turned up once. The chain employs TRBV5-1 and TRBJ1-4, with D unresolved. The CDR3 runs to 14 residues. V was trimmed by 6 bases and J by 4 bases, leaving 13 bases between them. CDR1 and CDR2 (germline): SGHRS, YFSETQ. The CDR3 nucleotides read TGCGCCAGCAAATCGGACTCTAATAATGAAAAACTGTTTTTT. Amino acids: CASKSDSNNEKLFF.

This clone has more than one count but fewer than ten. This chain connects TRBV10-3 to TRBJ1-1; D ambiguous. The CDR3 extends over 15 amino acids. The V and J ends lost 6 bases and 2 bases respectively, with 16 bases between them. Looked up from germline, CDR1 is ENHRY and CDR2 is SYGVKD. CDR3 sequence reads: CAISGSTNQNTEAFF. DNA for the CDR3: TGTGCCATCAGCGGTTCTACGAACCAAAACACTGAAGCTTTCTTT.

The chain recombines TRBV3-1 (or the pseudogene TRBV3-2) with TRBJ1-2; D is ambiguous. Germline CDR1 LGHDT, CDR2 YNNKEL (reference sequence). V was shortened by 4 bases and J by 2 bases, with 11 bases between the two germline ends. This CDR3 is 14 amino acids long. Written as DNA, the CDR3 is TGTGCCAGCAGCCCCCGCCTGATAAACTATGGCTACACCTTC. Its protein product is CASSPRLINYGYTF.

The chain combines TRBV2 with TRBJ2-3, with D hard to call. CDR1 is SNHLY, CDR2 FYNNEI, per germline. V lost 6 bases and J 1 base, leaving 2 bases between the germline ends. The CDR3 is 11 amino acids. The CDR3 loop is CASRGTDTQYF. Written as DNA, the CDR3 is TGTGCCAGCAGGGGCACAGATACGCAGTATTTT. Combining the CDR3 with reference TRBV2 and TRBJ2-3 gives the whole variable domain EPEVTQTPSHQVTQMGQEVILRCVPISNHLYFYWYRQILGQKVEFLVSFYNNEISEKSEIFDDQFSVERPDGSNFTLKIRSTKLEDSAMYFCASRGTDTQYFGPGTRLTVL.